The TCR beta chain described here comes from a study of cytomegalovirus exposure and HLA in healthy donors. Whole-study results and caveats: According to a subsequent analysis, TCR clusters identified in the first cohort showed a tendency to co-occur across the 120 or so validation repertoires. Altogether, 160 or so TCR beta chains were recorded as cytomegalovirus-associated.

Note on this clone: Its target is unknown.

TCRdb's table, derived via immunoSEQ multiplex PCR, lists solely in-frame clones and lacks some. The sample carries about 150,000 clones, about 89% recorded once. In germline, CDR1 is SGHTA, CDR2 FQGNSA. This CDR3 region has 14 residues. V was cut by 2 bases and J by 4 bases, with 10 bases left in between. The receptor comes from a man younger than 30 in good health and CMV-seronegative. V and J are TRBV7-2 and TRBJ2-3, with TRBD1 as a possible D gene (6 bases). Sequenced: PBMCs. The CDR3 DNA is TGTGCCAGCAGCTTAAACAGGGTTCCAGATACGCAGTATTTT. Its protein product is CASSLNRVPDTQYF.